This T cell receptor (beta chain) originates from a study of blood T cell repertoires in COVID-19 (TCRdb year 2020). Some background on the complete study: The collaborator samples originated in the United States, Italy and Spain and spanned the acute and convalescent phases of COVID-19. The material from the prospective study consisted of cDNA or gDNA derived from T cells, B-cell-depleted T cells, or PBMCs. The dataset comprised deeply sampled blood TCRbeta repertoires from subjects exposed to, actively infected with, or recovered from COVID-19. The repertoires were released in a freely available public database intended as a resource for research on the immune response to SARS-CoV-2. The samples were drawn from two sources: the first 160 participants of the ongoing ImmuneRACE study, and over 1,000 subjects contributed by 6 global collaborators. Sample metadata almost always included a de-identified subject ID, COVID-19 status, age in years and sex. Where HLA class I and class II types were available, the types were taken from metadata supplied by the sample provider, not from assay-based typing.

Enrolling through a virtual design, the prospective study's participants ranged in age from roughly 18 to 90 years and lived across about two dozen United States geographic areas. In the prospective study, cohorts were assigned on the basis of participant-reported clinical history obtained from a screening survey and a study questionnaire. Recovered participants in ImmuneRACE Cohort 3 were defined as having two consecutive negative NP/OP PCR tests, clearance from a healthcare professional, or resolution of symptoms. In the prospective study, mobile phlebotomists collected whole blood, serum and a nasopharyngeal or oropharyngeal swab from each participant. Additional blood draws and questionnaires over a 2-month period could optionally be provided by prospective study participants. Before DNA extraction, prospective study blood samples were shipped either frozen or at room temperature. TCRbeta CDR3 regions were amplified from genomic DNA using the immunoSEQ Assay, a bias-controlled multiplex PCR. The authors' analysis ran thus. Nucleated cell counts per sample were estimated from amplification of reference gene primers within the assay. To quantify the absolute abundance of each unique TCRbeta CDR3 rearrangement, sequence reads were collapsed and filtered. For each sample, productive Simpson clonality was calculated as the square root of Simpson's diversity index over productive rearrangements. The source is immuneACCESS, and TCRdb retained only in-frame sequences with V and J called. Part of the clones is not carried over; for the studies checked, unresolved V genes explain less than half of this, and the remainder is unexplained. V, J and clone size are those of that table, while D and trimming were read from the DNA. For this sample the table gives over 200,000 clones, of which 86% were detected only once. The ten most abundant clones make up roughly 16% of the sample.

What the study reported, not specific to this receptor: How much clinical and demographic metadata was included differed by source and by participant, and the metadata was provided uncurated.

With regard to this clone: Its antigen specificity is not known. Base qualities were left out, and no much larger clone turns up one base away.

V sheds 9 bases and J sheds 3 bases, leaving 14 bases between their ends. There are 13 amino acids in the CDR3, from cysteine to phenylalanine inclusive. Left in the record is the CDR3 DNA by itself, 39 bases read in frame from the first base. As encoded in the germline V gene, CDR1 is KGHSH while CDR2 is LQKENI. The chain couples TRBV18 to TRBJ1-1; TRBD1 is perhaps the D gene, given 6 matching bases. Sequencing was performed on PBMCs or T cells enriched from blood (not recorded which). The source of this sequence is a man between 18 and 29 years old who had recovered from COVID-19. CDR3 protein: CASLQGTDTEAFF. The DNA sequence is given as TGTGCCAGTCTACAGGGTACGGACACTGAAGCTTTCTTT.